Below are 29 T cell receptor beta chains sequenced from a single sample in a study of T cells expressing NK-cell markers. TCRdb reprocessed the 5' RACE reads, with one entry per CDR3 protein and no DNA. This sample's table has some 110,000 distinct CDR3 sequences. Sequencing was performed on blood T cells: a sorted CD56 or NKG2C T cell subset, CD4+ or CD8+ T cells, or bulk PBMC T cells (not recorded which). These receptors came from a woman aged 18 to 75 in good health.

V is TRBV7-2 and J is TRBJ2-2; TCRdb's assignment of TRBD1 cannot be checked, as there is no DNA. This CDR3 comprises 17 residues. The V gene's germline CDR1 is SGHTA and CDR2 FQGNSA. CDR3 loop: CASSFGSGGALNGELFF.

The V call is TRBV5-1, the J call TRBJ2-7; TCRdb picks TRBD1, but there is no DNA to check that call. This CDR3 region has 14 residues. Germline loops: CDR1 SGHRS, CDR2 YFSETQ. This CDR3 reads CASSAPDVLYEQYF.

The CDR3 here is CASMSGTTSGSDEQFF. This chain connects TRBV5-1 to TRBJ2-1; there is no DNA to check the TCRdb D call of TRBD2. The CDR3 loop spans 16 amino acids. CDR1 and CDR2 (germline): SGHRS, YFSETQ.

The chain combines TRBV7-2 with TRBJ2-5; TCRdb designates TRBD1, a call that cannot be tested without DNA. Germline CDR1 and CDR2: SGHTA and FQGNSA. The CDR3 totals 14 residues. CDR3 amino acids: CASSLAVGGETQYF. Together with reference TRBV7-2 and TRBJ2-5, the CDR3 gives the full variable domain: GAGVSQSPSNKVTEKGKDVELRCDPISGHTALYWYRQSLGQGLEFLIYFQGNSAPDKSGLPSDRFSAERTGGSVSTLTIQRTQQEDSAVYLCASSLAVGGETQYFGPGTRLLVL.

The chain carries TRBV12-3 or TRBV12-4 and TRBJ2-4. The CDR3 totals 13 residues. CDR3 sequence: CASSSTESNIQYF.

The chain uses TRBV20-1 and TRBJ2-3; TCRdb indicates TRBD1, and absent DNA this call remains unverified. Germline V gene lookup returns CDR1 DFQATT and CDR2 SNEGSKA (reference sequence). The CDR3 has 13 amino acids. The CDR3 protein is CSARDGFTDTQYF.

The V and J genes are TRBV11-1 and TRBJ2-4; lacking DNA, the TRBD1 call made by TCRdb goes unchecked. Germline V gene lookup returns CDR1 SGHAT and CDR2 FQDESV (reference sequence). This CDR3 has 18 residues. CDR3 sequence reads: CASSEYQDRGTPVHIQYF.

V and J are TRBV7-3 and TRBJ1-2; TCRdb's D gene call, TRBD1, goes unchecked for lack of DNA. Germline lookup yields CDR1 SGHTA and CDR2 FQGTGA. The CDR3 runs to 13 residues. The chain's CDR3 is CASSHGTGDGYTF.

The V gene is TRBV4-1, the J gene TRBJ2-2; the D gene TCRdb calls, TRBD2, cannot be checked with no DNA. Germline-derived CDR1 and CDR2 are MGHRA and YSYEKL. This CDR3 has 15 residues. CDR3 residues: CASSQESSRDGELFF.

The gene calls are TRBV15 and TRBJ2-1; there is no DNA to check the TCRdb D call of TRBD2. Germline V lookup: CDR1 LNHNV, CDR2 YYDKDF (reference sequence). CDR3 length: 18 residues. The CDR3 sequence: CATSRDLITGGLENEQFF. Looking up the rest from reference TRBV15 and TRBJ2-1 gives the full variable domain: DAMVIQNPRYQVTQFGKPVTLSCSQTLNHNVMYWYQQKSSQAPKLLFHYYDKDFNNEADTPDNFQSRRPNTSFCFLDIRSPGLGDTAMYLCATSRDLITGGLENEQFFGPGTRLTVL.

The chain is built from TRBV12-3 or TRBV12-4 and TRBJ2-7. CDR3 length: 11 residues. The CDR3 is CASANSYEQYF.

This chain links TRBV12-3 or TRBV12-4 with TRBJ2-1; TCRdb's D call of TRBD2 is untestable without DNA. The CDR3 is made up of 16 amino acids. CDR3 residues: CASSAGTSGGDNEQFF.

The rearrangement joins TRBV27 to TRBJ2-1. Germline CDR1 and CDR2: MNHEY and SMNVEV (reference sequence). The CDR3 is 12 residues long. This CDR3 reads CASSSGNNEQFF.

The rearrangement uses TRBV5-6 and TRBJ1-2; TCRdb selects TRBD1, and the lack of DNA leaves this call unchecked. CDR3 size: 16 residues. From germline, CDR1 is SGHDT and CDR2 YYEEEE. CDR3 region: CASSLFGFGTGEGYTF.

The chain employs TRBV20-1 and TRBJ1-2; TCRdb lists TRBD1, though no DNA is available to test this call. Germline lookup yields CDR1 DFQATT and CDR2 SNEGSKA (reference sequence). This CDR3 has 13 residues. The CDR3 spells CSAPGQGRDGYTF.

The chain has TRBV30 and TRBJ2-1. The CDR3 consists of 12 residues. The germline gives CDR1 GTSNPN, CDR2 SVGIG (reference sequence). The CDR3 sequence: CAWGHTDDEQFF. Based on the CDR3 plus reference TRBV30 and TRBJ2-1, the full variable domain is SQTIHQWPATLVQPVGSPLSLECTVEGTSNPNLYWYRQAAGRGLQLLFYSVGIGQISSEVPQNLSASRPQDRQFILSSKKLLLSDSGFYLCAWGHTDDEQFFGPGTRLTVL.

The chain combines TRBV9 with TRBJ2-3; TCRdb calls TRBD2, which cannot be checked without DNA. Germline V gene lookup returns CDR1 SGDLS and CDR2 YYNGEE. CDR3 length: 17 amino acids. This chain's CDR3 is CASSVEGSNLYTDTQYF.

The chain joins TRBV15 to TRBJ2-3; TCRdb lists TRBD1, though no DNA is available to test this call. CDR3 length: 16 residues. Germline loops: CDR1 LNHNV, CDR2 YYDKDF (reference sequence). Here the CDR3 reads CATSLTTLDSTDTQYF.

This sequence joins TRBV24-1 and TRBJ2-7. In germline, CDR1 is KGHDR, CDR2 SFDVKD. The CDR3 is made up of 11 amino acids. CDR3 sequence: CATSGGYEQYF.

The chain links TRBV10-3 to TRBJ2-7; with no DNA, the TCRdb D assignment of TRBD1 cannot be verified. Looked up from germline, CDR1 is ENHRY and CDR2 is SYGVKD. This CDR3 is 16 amino acids long. CDR3 residues: CAISDPGGQGFYEQYF.

This chain uses TRBV10-3 with TRBJ2-1. Germline lookup yields CDR1 ENHRY and CDR2 SYGVKD. The CDR3 runs 12 residues. CDR3 amino acids: CAISEGDNEQFF.

The chain joins TRBV7-8 to TRBJ2-5. Germline values: CDR1 SGHVS, CDR2 FQNEAQ. This CDR3 is built from 13 residues. The CDR3 spells CASSLVQAETQYF.

The genes are TRBV11-2 and TRBJ2-1; no DNA is available, so the TRBD2 call from TCRdb remains unchecked. This CDR3 is 15 amino acids long. Per germline, CDR1 SGHAT and CDR2 FQNNGV. This CDR3 reads CASSQDPPIGNEQFF.

The chain uses TRBV5-1 and TRBJ2-7. Germline V lookup: CDR1 SGHRS, CDR2 YFSETQ. The length of the CDR3 is 14 residues. The CDR3 loop is CASSLAGILYEQYF.

The J gene is TRBJ2-7, the V gene TRBV15; checking the TCRdb D call of TRBD2 is not possible without DNA. The germline V gene encodes CDR1 LNHNV and CDR2 YYDKDF (reference sequence). The CDR3 totals 13 residues. The CDR3 is CATSRGLAYEQYF.

The chain links TRBV24-1 to TRBJ2-2; the TCRdb D gene call, TRBD2, has no DNA to confirm it. The CDR3 contains 16 residues. Germline CDR1 KGHDR, CDR2 SFDVKD. This CDR3 reads CATSDPLGPDTGELFF.

The genes are TRBV19 and TRBJ1-4. The CDR3 length is 13 residues. Germline CDR1 reads LNHDA; CDR2 reads SQIVND (reference sequence). The CDR3 sequence is CASSTGGGEKLFF.

The chain recombines TRBV5-1 with TRBJ2-5; the TRBD2 assignment by TCRdb is unverifiable without DNA. The CDR3 totals 16 residues. In germline, CDR1 is SGHRS, CDR2 YFSETQ. The chain's CDR3 is CASSSPAGGSGETQYF.

The chain is built from TRBV19 and TRBJ2-2; TCRdb proposes TRBD2, but this gene call is untestable without DNA. Germline CDR1 reads LNHDA; CDR2 reads SQIVND (reference sequence). The CDR3 extends over 13 amino acids. The chain's CDR3 is CASRASGPGELFF.